A single sample is the source of the 9 T cell receptor beta chains below, sequenced in a study of T cell clonality in common variable immunodeficiency. This table comes from immunoSEQ multiplex PCR, and its TCRdb copy is limited to in-frame clones, with some not included. The data list about 43,000 clones, none observed once; about 2.2% falls to the top ten. Specimen: peripheral blood mononuclear cells. The origin of the receptors is a person aged 18 to 75 in good health.

This clone was seen at least ten times. Coverage ceases 3 residues before the CDR3 finishes, and the germline J gene fills in the end. This chain links TRBV29-1 with TRBJ2-2; D perhaps matches TRBD2 (6 bases). CDR1 and CDR2 (germline): SQVTM, ANQGSEA. Trimming pared 3 bases from V and 1 base from J, leaving 12 bases between. This CDR3 contains 15 residues. The CDR3 region is CSVEIGGENTGELFF. Partial CDR3 DNA: TGCAGCGTTGAGATCGGCGGGGAGAACACCGGGGAG.

This clone showed up many times. The sequence runs out 3 residues before the end of the CDR3; the remainder is reconstructed from the germline J gene. The chain is built from TRBV6-2 or TRBV6-3 and TRBJ2-3; 7 positions agree with TRBD2. CDR3 size: 13 residues. CDR1 MNHEY and CDR2 SVGEGT come from the germline V gene. V was pared by 8 bases and J by 2 bases, with 4 bases of the junction left unmatched. Partial CDR3 DNA: TGTGCCAGCGCGAGCGGGACCACAGATACG. This encodes CASASGTTDT. Given in full, the CDR3 is CASASGTTDTQYF.

This clone was counted at least ten times. The read ends 3 residues shy of where the CDR3 ends; the end is completed using the germline J gene. This chain joins TRBV29-1 and TRBJ2-3; 10 nucleotides match TRBD2. Germline V gene lookup returns CDR1 SQVTM and CDR2 ANQGSEA. The junction had 6 bases not matched to a gene; V was cut back by 6 bases and J by 6 bases. This CDR3 spans 13 amino acids. The CDR3 sequence: CSVPAGGPDTQYF. The part of the CDR3 DNA that was read is TGCAGCGTCCCAGCGGGAGGGCCGGATACG.

Ten or more counts support this clone. The read ends 3 residues before the CDR3 terminus; that terminus is restored from the germline J gene. The rearrangement links TRBV18 to TRBJ2-1, with D maybe TRBD2 (5 bases). Trimming shortened V by 2 bases and J by 0 bases, and 14 bases separated the two germline ends. The length of the CDR3 is 17 residues. The V gene's germline CDR1 is KGHSH and CDR2 LQKENI. CDR3 loop: CASSPNELGGSYNEQFF. The part of the CDR3 DNA that was read is TGTGCCAGCTCACCAAATGAACTAGGCGGCTCCTACAATGAG.

This clone was seen many times. The read finishes 3 residues shy of the CDR3 end, and the germline J gene is used to complete it. The V gene is TRBV12-3 or TRBV12-4, the J gene TRBJ2-4; TRBD2 might be the D (7 bases). There are 14 residues in the CDR3. The part of the CDR3 DNA that was read is TGTGCCAGCAGTTTTAGGGGGGGCGGCGAGACT. It translates to CASSFRGGGET. The complete CDR3 reads CASSFRGGGETQYF.

This clone was recorded many times. One end of the junction is discordant with germline, which a read error may explain. The read terminates 3 residues before the CDR3 end, so the remaining end is supplied by the germline J gene. The rearrangement links TRBV7-7 to TRBJ2-5; TRBD2 matches 9 bases. The CDR3 extends over 15 amino acids. Germline V CDR1 and CDR2: SSHAT, FNYEAQ (reference sequence). CDR3 loop: CASSLAGASQETQYF. Incomplete CDR3 DNA: TGTGCTAGCAGCTTAGCGGGGGCCTCCCAAGAGACC.

This clone was found many times. The CDR3 end is not reached by the read, which stops 3 residues before it; the germline J gene fills it in. The gene calls are TRBV20-1 and TRBJ1-2; the match to TRBD1 covers 10 bases. In germline, CDR1 is DFQATT, CDR2 SNEGSKA (reference sequence). After removal of 6 bases from V and 3 bases from J, the junction contained 7 bases not matched to a gene. The CDR3 is made up of 14 amino acids. CDR3 bases read: TGCAGTGCCCCGAGACAGGGGGCAGACTATGGC. As protein: CSAPRQGADYG. The whole CDR3 region reads CSAPRQGADYGYTF.

Many counts were recorded for this clone. The CDR3 is cut off 3 residues early in the read; its end comes from the germline J gene. The gene calls are TRBV7-9 and TRBJ2-5, with TRBD2 matching over 7 bases. V gave up 3 bases and J gave up 3 bases; unmatched junction bases: 7. CDR3 length equals 15 residues. From germline, CDR1 is SEHNR and CDR2 FQNEAQ (reference sequence). The CDR3 is CASSFRDYYEETQYF. CDR3 bases read: TGTGCCAGCAGCTTCCGGGACTACTACGAAGAGACC.

This clone was picked up many times. The read terminates 3 residues ahead of where the CDR3 ends, so the germline J gene completes it. This chain links TRBV5-6 with TRBJ2-1; TRBD1 is a possible D gene (7 bases). The CDR3 is 13 amino acids. The ends were cut back, 1 base at V and 9 bases at J, with 11 bases in the middle. Germline CDR1 and CDR2: SGHDT and YYEEEE. Partial CDR3 DNA: TGTGCCAGCAGCTTGCCAGGGGGAGGTGAG. It translates to CASSLPGGGE. The whole CDR3 reads CASSLPGGGEQFF.